Listed below are T cell receptor beta chains from one sample, sequenced in a study of T-cell memory formation after mild COVID-19. TCRdb called the 5' RACE reads again in MiXCR, with one record for every CDR3 protein. The sample holds 300,000 to 400,000 distinct CDR3 sequences; 28% are singletons and the top ten take about 13%. Sequenced sample: PBMCs or a T cell subset sorted from them (not recorded which). The receptors derive from an adult woman who had mild COVID-19 (a few samples of this study predate the infection). Cell type and time point are not known. Both conserved end residues are part of each CDR3. Fields, in order: J gene, clone size, D gene, V gene, CDR3 DNA, CDR3 protein. A D gene is named only where the DNA matches it firmly. A row's size may be missing; if present it is once, few, many or a size class.

J: TRBJ2-7
size: few
D: TRBD2
V: TRBV7-2
DNA: TGTGCCAGCAGCTTAGCGGCCGGGACTAGCTACGAGCAGTACTTC
CDR3: CASSLAAGTSYEQYF

J: TRBJ2-7
size: few
D: TRBD2
V: TRBV6-2/TRBV6-3
DNA: TGTGCCAGCAGTTACTCGGGCGGGAGATCTTTTGAGCAGTACTTC
CDR3: CASSYSGGRSFEQYF

J: TRBJ2-7
size: .
D: .
V: TRBV5-5
DNA: TGTGCCAGCACCACTGGCCTAGAGACCTCCTACGAGCAGTACTTC
CDR3: CASTTGLETSYEQYF

J: TRBJ1-4
size: .
D: .
V: TRBV5-6
DNA: TGTGCCAGCAGCCCGTGGACAGAAGAAAAACTGTTTTTT
CDR3: CASSPWTEEKLFF

J: TRBJ1-5
size: .
D: .
V: TRBV9
DNA: TGTGCCAGCAGCGTAGGTCACAGGGACAATCAGCCCCAGCATTTT
CDR3: CASSVGHRDNQPQHF

J: TRBJ1-4
size: .
D: TRBD1
V: TRBV7-6
DNA: TGTGCCAGCAGCTTTTACGGGACAGGGGACAAAGGGGAAAAACTGTTTTTT
CDR3: CASSFYGTGDKGEKLFF

J: TRBJ2-3
size: .
D: .
V: TRBV20-1
DNA: TGCAGTGCTAGAGATCCCTTTTTGGTCCGCACAGATACGCAGTATTTT
CDR3: CSARDPFLVRTDTQYF

J: TRBJ2-1
size: few
D: .
V: TRBV11-2
DNA: TGTGCCAGCTCCAGAGATTTAAGCTCCTACAATGAGCAGTTCTTC
CDR3: CASSRDLSSYNEQFF

J: TRBJ1-3
size: .
D: TRBD1
V: TRBV4-2
DNA: TGTGCCAGCAGCCTTCACACAGGGGCAATTTCTGGAAACACCATATATTTT
CDR3: CASSLHTGAISGNTIYF

J: TRBJ1-2
size: few
D: TRBD1
V: TRBV29-1
DNA: TGCAGCGCCGTTGGGACAGGGGGCTTCTATGGCTACACCTTC
CDR3: CSAVGTGGFYGYTF

J: TRBJ2-1
size: .
D: TRBD1
V: TRBV9
DNA: TGTGCCAGCAGCGCTATGTGGGGGGGGACAGGGTCCTACAATGAGCAGTTCTTC
CDR3: CASSAMWGGTGSYNEQFF

J: TRBJ2-7
size: few
D: TRBD1
V: TRBV27
DNA: TGTGCCAGCCGACGGGACCCCGGGACAGCGAGCTACGAGCAGTACTTC
CDR3: CASRRDPGTASYEQYF

J: TRBJ2-1
size: .
D: .
V: TRBV30
DNA: TGTGCCTGGAGTGTACATTCGGGGACATCCTACAATGAGCAGTTCTTC
CDR3: CAWSVHSGTSYNEQFF

J: TRBJ2-7
size: few
D: TRBD2
V: TRBV11-1
DNA: TGTGCCAGCAGCTATCGCGGGGGTCCCTACGAGCAGTACTTC
CDR3: CASSYRGGPYEQYF

J: TRBJ2-4
size: .
D: .
V: TRBV20-1
DNA: TGCAGTGCTTTCGGGGGCAACATTCAGTACTTC
CDR3: CSAFGGNIQYF

J: TRBJ1-5
size: .
D: .
V: TRBV20-1
DNA: TGCAGTGCTAGAGGGACTGGGAGGGCCGGGCAGCCCCAGCATTTT
CDR3: CSARGTGRAGQPQHF

J: TRBJ1-6
size: few
D: TRBD1
V: TRBV4-1
DNA: TGCGCCAGCAGCCCAGGGACAGCCAATAATTCACCCCTCCACTTT
CDR3: CASSPGTANNSPLHF

J: TRBJ2-2
size: few
D: TRBD1
V: TRBV18
DNA: TGTGCCAGCTCACCACTGGGACAGGGGGCAACCGGGGAGCTGTTTTTT
CDR3: CASSPLGQGATGELFF

J: TRBJ2-1
size: few
D: .
V: TRBV21-1
DNA: TGTGCCAGCATCAGTACTAGCGGGAGCCCTCAGTTCTTC
CDR3: CASISTSGSPQFF

J: TRBJ2-2
size: .
D: TRBD2
V: TRBV27
DNA: TGTGCCAGCAGTTTTAGGGCTAGCGGGAGTACCGGGGAGCTGTTTTTT
CDR3: CASSFRASGSTGELFF

J: TRBJ2-7
size: .
D: .
V: TRBV5-6
DNA: TGTGCCAGCAGCTTGTCCCCCTACGAGCAGTACTTC
CDR3: CASSLSPYEQYF

J: TRBJ1-1
size: .
D: .
V: TRBV5-5
DNA: TGTGCCAGCAAGAACTCCCCGAACACTGAAGCTTTCTTT
CDR3: CASKNSPNTEAFF

J: TRBJ2-1
size: few
D: TRBD2
V: TRBV6-5
DNA: TGTGCCAGCAGTTACTCCGGGCTAGCGGGAGGCAATGAGCAGTTCTTC
CDR3: CASSYSGLAGGNEQFF

J: TRBJ2-1
size: few
D: .
V: TRBV7-9
DNA: TGTGCCAGCACCACTATGCTGTACGAGCAGTTCTTC
CDR3: CASTTMLYEQFF

J: TRBJ2-1
size: .
D: .
V: TRBV7-9
DNA: TGTGCCAGCAGCTCAAGGGATGAGCAGTTCTTC
CDR3: CASSSRDEQFF

J: TRBJ2-3
size: .
D: TRBD1
V: TRBV5-1
DNA: TGCGCCAGCAGGACCGGGACAGGGGGTGCCACAGATACGCAGTATTTT
CDR3: CASRTGTGGATDTQYF

J: TRBJ1-1
size: few
D: .
V: TRBV4-1
DNA: TGCGCCAGCAGCCAAGCATTCAAGGGGACTGAAGCTTTCTTT
CDR3: CASSQAFKGTEAFF